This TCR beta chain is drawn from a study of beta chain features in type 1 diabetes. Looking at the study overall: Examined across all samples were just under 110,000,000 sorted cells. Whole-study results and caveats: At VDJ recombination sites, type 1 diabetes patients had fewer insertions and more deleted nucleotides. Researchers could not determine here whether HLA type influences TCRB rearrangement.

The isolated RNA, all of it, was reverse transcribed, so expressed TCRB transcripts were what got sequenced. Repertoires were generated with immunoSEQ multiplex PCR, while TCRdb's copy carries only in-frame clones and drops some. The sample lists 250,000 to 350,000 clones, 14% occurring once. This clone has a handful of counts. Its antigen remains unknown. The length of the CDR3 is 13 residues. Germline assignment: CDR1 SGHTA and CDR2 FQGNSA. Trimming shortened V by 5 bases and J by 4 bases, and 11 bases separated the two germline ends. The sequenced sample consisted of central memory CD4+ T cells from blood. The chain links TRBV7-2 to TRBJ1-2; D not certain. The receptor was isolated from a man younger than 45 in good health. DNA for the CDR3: TGTGCCAGCAGCCAAGACCGGTCCTATGGCTACACCTTC. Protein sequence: CASSQDRSYGYTF.